This T cell receptor beta chain was recorded in a study of shared clonotypes between healthy human individuals. The assay was run at deep level. Study processing details: In the immunoSEQ data, sequences were junction-only and lacked quality scores, so filtering differed. This table comes from immunoSEQ multiplex PCR, and its TCRdb copy is limited to in-frame clones, with some not included. The DNA gave D and trimming, while V, J and clone size come from that table. The sample lists about 2.2 million clones, just over 90% occurring once. Selected positively for CCR7 and CD45RO-negative, naive CD8 cells excluded terminally differentiated effector memory CD45RA+ cells. V shed 5 bases, J shed 6 bases, and the junction held 6 bases outside the gene matches. CDR3 length equals 15 residues. Germline V CDR1 and CDR2: SGHAT, FQNNGV. As concerns this clone: Its target is not known.

Broader study findings: The study's rarefaction showed incomplete sorted-subset sequencing despite large depth. Clonotype sharing among the donors was expected to vary with sequencing depth.

Sequencing was done on a sample of naive CD8+ T cells from PBMCs. This clonotype originated in a man aged 18 to 29 in good health. Some clones in this sample may be carry-over from other donors' samples. The genes are TRBV11-2 and TRBJ2-1, with 11 bases aligning to TRBD2. CDR3 sequence (DNA): TGTGCCAGCAGCCAAACTAGCGGGAGTAGCAATGAGCAGTTCTTC. Translation: CASSQTSGSSNEQFF.